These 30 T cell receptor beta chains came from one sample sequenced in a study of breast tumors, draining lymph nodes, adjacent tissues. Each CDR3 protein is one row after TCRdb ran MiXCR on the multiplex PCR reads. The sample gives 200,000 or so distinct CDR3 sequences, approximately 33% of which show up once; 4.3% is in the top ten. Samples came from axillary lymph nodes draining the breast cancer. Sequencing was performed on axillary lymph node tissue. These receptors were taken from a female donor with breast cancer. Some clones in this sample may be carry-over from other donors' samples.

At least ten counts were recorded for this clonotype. The CDR3 coding sequence is TGCAGTGCTAGTGCCCCGGGACGGATGAACACCGGGGAGCTGTTTTTT. It yields the protein CSASAPGRMNTGELFF. The gene calls are TRBV20-1 and TRBJ2-2; D possibly uses TRBD1 or TRBD2 (5 bases each). V was pared by 3 bases and J by 1 base, with 15 bases between. CDR3 length equals 16 residues. Germline V CDR1 and CDR2: DFQATT, SNEGSKA (reference sequence).

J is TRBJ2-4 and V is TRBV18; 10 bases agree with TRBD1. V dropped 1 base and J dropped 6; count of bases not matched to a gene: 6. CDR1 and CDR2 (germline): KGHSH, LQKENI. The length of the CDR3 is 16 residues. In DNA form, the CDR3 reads TGTGCCAGCTCACCACAAGACAGGGGGCTGGTAAACATTCAGTACTTC. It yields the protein CASSPQDRGLVNIQYF.

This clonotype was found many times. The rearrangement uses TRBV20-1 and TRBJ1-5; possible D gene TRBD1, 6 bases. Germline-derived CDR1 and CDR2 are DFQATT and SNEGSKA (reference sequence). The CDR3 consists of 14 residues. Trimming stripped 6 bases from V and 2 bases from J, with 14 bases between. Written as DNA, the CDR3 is TGCAGTGCAGCCACAGGGTTAGGCAATCAGCCCCAGCATTTT. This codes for CSAATGLGNQPQHF.

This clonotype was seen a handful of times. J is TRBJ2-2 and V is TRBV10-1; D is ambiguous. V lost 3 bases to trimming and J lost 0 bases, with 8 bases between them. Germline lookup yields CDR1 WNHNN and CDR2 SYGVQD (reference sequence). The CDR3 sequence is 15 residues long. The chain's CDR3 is CASSDRDTNTGELFF. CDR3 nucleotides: TGCGCCAGCAGTGACAGAGACACGAACACCGGGGAGCTGTTTTTT.

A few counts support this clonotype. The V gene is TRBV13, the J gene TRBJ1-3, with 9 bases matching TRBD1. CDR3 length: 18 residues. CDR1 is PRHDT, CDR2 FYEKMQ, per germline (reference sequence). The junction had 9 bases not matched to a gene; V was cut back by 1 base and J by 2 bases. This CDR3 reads CASSLVSGTGWTGNTIYF. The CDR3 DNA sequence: TGTGCCAGCAGCTTAGTTTCCGGGACAGGGTGGACTGGAAACACCATATATTTT.

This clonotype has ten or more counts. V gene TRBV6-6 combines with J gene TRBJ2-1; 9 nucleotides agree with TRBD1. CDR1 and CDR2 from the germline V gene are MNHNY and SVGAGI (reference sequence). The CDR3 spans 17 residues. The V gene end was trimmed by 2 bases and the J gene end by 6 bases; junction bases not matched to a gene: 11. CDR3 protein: CASSYASTRDRVNEQFF. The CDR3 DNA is TGTGCCAGCAGTTACGCCTCGACCCGGGACAGGGTCAATGAGCAGTTCTTC.

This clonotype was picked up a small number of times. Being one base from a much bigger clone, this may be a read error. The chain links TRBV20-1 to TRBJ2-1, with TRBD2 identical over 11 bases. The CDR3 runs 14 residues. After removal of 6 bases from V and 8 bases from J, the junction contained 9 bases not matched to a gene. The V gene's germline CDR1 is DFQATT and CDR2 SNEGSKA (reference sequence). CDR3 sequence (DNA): TGCAGTGCCATAGCGGGAGGGATCCACCATGAGCAGTTCTTC. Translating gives CSAIAGGIHHEQFF.

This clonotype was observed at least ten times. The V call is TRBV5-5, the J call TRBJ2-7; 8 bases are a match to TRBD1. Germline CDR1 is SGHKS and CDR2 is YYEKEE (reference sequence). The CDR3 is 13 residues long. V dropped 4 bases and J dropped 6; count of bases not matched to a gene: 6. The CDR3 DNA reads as TGTGCCAGCAGCCGTCCGGGGACAGGCGAGCAGTACTTC. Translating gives CASSRPGTGEQYF.

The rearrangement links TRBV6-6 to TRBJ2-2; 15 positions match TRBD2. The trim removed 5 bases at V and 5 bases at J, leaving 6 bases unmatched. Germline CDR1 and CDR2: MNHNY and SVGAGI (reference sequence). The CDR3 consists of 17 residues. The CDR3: CASSRTSGGARTGELFF. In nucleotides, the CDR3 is TGTGCCAGCAGTCGGACTAGCGGGGGGGCAAGGACCGGGGAGCTGTTTTTT.

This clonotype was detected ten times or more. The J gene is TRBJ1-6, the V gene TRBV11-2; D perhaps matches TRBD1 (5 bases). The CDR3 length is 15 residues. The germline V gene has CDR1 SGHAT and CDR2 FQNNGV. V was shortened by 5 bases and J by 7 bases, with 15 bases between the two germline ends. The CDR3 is CASSLGKGRNSPLHF. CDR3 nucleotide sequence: TGTGCCAGCAGCCTTGGTAAGGGGAGGAATTCACCCCTCCACTTT.

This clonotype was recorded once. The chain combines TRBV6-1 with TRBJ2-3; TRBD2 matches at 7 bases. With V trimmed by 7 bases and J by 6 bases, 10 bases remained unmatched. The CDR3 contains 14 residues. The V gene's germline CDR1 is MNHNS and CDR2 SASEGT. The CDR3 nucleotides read TGTGCCAGCACTGGGGGGGAGCAGAGTGATACGCAGTATTTT. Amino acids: CASTGGEQSDTQYF.

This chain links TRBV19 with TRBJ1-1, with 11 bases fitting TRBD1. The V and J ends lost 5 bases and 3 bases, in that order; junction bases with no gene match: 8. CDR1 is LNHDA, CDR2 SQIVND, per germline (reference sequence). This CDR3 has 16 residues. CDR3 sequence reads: CASSPLPGQGDTEAFF. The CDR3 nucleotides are TGTGCCAGTAGTCCTTTACCGGGACAGGGGGACACTGAAGCTTTCTTT. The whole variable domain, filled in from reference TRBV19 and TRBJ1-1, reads DGGITQSPKYLFRKEGQNVTLSCEQNLNHDAMYWYRQDPGQGLRLIYYSQIVNDFQKGDIAEGYSVSREKKESFPLTVTSAQKNPTAFYLCASSPLPGQGDTEAFFGQGTRLTVV.

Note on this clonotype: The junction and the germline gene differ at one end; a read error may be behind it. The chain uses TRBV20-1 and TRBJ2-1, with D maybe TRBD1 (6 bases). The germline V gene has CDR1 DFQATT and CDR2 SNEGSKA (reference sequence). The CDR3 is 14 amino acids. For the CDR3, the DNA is TGCAGTGCAATCCCGGGACACCTCTACAATGAGCGGTTCTTC. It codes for CSAIPGHLYNERFF.

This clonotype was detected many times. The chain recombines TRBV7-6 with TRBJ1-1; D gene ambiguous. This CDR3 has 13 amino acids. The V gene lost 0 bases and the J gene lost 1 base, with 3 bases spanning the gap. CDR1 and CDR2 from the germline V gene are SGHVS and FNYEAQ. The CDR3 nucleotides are TGTGCCAGCAGCTTAGCTAGGAACACTGAAGCTTTCTTT. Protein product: CASSLARNTEAFF.

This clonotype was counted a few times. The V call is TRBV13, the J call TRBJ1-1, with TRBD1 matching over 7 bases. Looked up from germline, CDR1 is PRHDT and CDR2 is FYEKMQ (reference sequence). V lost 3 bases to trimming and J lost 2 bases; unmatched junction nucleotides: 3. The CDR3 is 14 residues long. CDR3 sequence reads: CASSLGTVNTEAFF. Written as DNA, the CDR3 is TGTGCCAGCAGCTTGGGGACAGTTAACACTGAAGCTTTCTTT.

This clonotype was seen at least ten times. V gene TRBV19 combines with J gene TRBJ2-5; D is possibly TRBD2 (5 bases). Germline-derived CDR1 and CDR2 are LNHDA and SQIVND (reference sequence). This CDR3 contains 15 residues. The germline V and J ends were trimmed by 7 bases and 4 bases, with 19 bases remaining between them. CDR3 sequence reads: CASKRKLAGGETQYF. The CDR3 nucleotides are TGTGCCAGTAAAAGAAAGCTCGCTGGAGGAGAGACCCAGTACTTC.

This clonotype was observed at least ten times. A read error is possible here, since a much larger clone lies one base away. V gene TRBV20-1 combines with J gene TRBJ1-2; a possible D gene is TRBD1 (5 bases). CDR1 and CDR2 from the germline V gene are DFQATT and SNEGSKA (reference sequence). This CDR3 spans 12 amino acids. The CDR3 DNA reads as TGCAGTGCTAGAGCGGGGCTCGGTGGCTCCACCTTC. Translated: CSARAGLGGSTF.

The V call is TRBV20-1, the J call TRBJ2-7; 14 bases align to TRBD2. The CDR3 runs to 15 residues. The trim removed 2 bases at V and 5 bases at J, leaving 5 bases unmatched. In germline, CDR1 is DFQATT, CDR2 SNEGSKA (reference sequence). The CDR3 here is CSARKGLAGAHEQYF. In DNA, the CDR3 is TGCAGTGCTAGAAAGGGACTAGCGGGAGCCCACGAGCAGTACTTC.

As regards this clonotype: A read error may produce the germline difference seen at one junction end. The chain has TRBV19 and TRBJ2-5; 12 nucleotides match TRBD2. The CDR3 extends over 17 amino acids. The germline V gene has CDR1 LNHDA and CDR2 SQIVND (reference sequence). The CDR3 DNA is TGTGCCAGTAGTATAGTCCTAGCGGGAGGGGGGGACAATGAGCAGTCCTTC. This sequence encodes CASSIVLAGGGDNEQSF.

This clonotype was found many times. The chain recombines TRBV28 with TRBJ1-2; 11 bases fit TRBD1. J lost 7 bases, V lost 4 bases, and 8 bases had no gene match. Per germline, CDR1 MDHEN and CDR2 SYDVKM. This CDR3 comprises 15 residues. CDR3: CASSSSSDRGLGYTF. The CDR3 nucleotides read TGTGCCAGCAGTTCTTCCTCGGACAGGGGGCTTGGCTACACCTTC.

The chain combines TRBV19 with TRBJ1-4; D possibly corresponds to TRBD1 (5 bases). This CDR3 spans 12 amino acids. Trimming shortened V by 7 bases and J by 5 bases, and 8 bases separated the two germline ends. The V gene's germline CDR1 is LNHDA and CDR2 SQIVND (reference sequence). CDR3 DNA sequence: TGTGCCAGTATGGGGGGGAATGAAAAACTGTTTTTT. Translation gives CASMGGNEKLFF. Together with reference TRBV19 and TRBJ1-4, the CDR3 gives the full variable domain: DGGITQSPKYLFRKEGQNVTLSCEQNLNHDAMYWYRQDPGQGLRLIYYSQIVNDFQKGDIAEGYSVSREKKESFPLTVTSAQKNPTAFYLCASMGGNEKLFFGSGTQLSVL.

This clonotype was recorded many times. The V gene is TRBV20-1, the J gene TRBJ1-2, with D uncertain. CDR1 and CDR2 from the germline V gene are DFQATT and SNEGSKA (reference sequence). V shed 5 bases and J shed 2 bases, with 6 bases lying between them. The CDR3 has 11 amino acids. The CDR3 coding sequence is TGCAGTGCTGGGAGAAACTATGGCTACACCTTC. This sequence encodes CSAGRNYGYTF.

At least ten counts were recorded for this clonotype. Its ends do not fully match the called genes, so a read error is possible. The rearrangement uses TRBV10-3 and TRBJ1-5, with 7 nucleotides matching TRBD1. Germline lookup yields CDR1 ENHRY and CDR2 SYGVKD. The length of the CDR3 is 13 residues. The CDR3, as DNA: TGTGCCATCCGTGACAGGGTAAATCAGCCCCAGCATTTT. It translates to CAIRDRVNQPQHF.

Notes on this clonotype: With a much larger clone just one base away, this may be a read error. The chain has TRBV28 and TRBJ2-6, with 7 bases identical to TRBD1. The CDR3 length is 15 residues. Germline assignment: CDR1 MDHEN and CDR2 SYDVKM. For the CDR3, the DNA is TGTGCCGGCAGACTCGACAGGGCCGGAGCCAACGTCCTGACTTTC. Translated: CAGRLDRAGANVLTF.

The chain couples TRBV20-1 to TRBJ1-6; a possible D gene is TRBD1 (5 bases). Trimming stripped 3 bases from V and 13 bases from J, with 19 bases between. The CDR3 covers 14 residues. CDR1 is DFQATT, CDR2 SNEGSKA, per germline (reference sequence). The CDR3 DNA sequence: TGCAGTGCTAGCGTCCGGGACCTAGTACGTCCCCTCCACTTT. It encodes CSASVRDLVRPLHF.

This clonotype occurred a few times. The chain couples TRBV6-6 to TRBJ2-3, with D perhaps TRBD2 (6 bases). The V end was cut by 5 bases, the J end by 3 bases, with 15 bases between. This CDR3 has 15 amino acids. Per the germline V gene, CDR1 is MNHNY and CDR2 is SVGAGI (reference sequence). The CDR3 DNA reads TGTGCCAGCAGTCACGGTACACGGGGGACAGATACGCAGTATTTT. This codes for CASSHGTRGTDTQYF.

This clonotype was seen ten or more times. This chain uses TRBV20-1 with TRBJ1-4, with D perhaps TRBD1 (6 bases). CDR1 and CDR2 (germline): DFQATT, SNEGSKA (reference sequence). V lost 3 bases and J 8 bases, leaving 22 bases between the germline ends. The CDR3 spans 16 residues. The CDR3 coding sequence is TGCAGTGCTAGGGGGGAGAGGGCAGGGGAGTACGAAAAACTGTTTTTT. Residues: CSARGERAGEYEKLFF.

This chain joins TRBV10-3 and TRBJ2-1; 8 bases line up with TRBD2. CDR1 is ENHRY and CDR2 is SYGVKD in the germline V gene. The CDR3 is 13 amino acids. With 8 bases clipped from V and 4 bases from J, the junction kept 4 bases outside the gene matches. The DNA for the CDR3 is TGTGCCATCGGGACTAGTGGGTACAATGAGCAGTTCTTC. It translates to CAIGTSGYNEQFF.

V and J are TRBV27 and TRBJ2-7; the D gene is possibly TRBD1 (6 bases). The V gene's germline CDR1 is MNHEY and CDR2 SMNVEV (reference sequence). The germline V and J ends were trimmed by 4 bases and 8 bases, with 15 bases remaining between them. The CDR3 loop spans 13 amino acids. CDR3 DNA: TGTGCCAGCAGTTCAGGCAGGGGAAACAAGCAGTACTTC. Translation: CASSSGRGNKQYF.

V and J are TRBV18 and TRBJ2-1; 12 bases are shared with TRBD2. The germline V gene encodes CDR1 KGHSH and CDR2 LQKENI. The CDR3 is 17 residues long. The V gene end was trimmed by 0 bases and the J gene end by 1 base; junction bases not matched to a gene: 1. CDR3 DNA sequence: TGTGCCAGCTCACCACCGACTAGCGGGGGTTCCTACAATGAGCAGTTCTTC. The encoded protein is CASSPPTSGGSYNEQFF.